The TCR beta chain described here comes from a study of T cell responses to AZD1222 COVID-19 vaccine. Study-wide results and limits: Repertoires in all cases were sampled only once the peak T cell response had passed. There were mostly white British donors and more females than males, and clonal diversity was possibly underestimated. Dominant CD4 TCR responses targeted spike regions 160-218 and 743-854.

Remarks on this clone: Its target is unknown.

TCRdb's table, derived via immunoSEQ multiplex PCR, lists solely in-frame clones and lacks some. The sample yields 90,000 to 130,000 clones, roughly nine tenths seen once. The TCR sequence derives from an adult in good health. This material consisted of peripheral blood, taken on day 0 of AZD1222 vaccination.

CDR3 DNA: TGTGCCAGCAGTTCCACACGAACTTCACCCCTCCACTTT. This codes for CASSSTRTSPLHF. The chain combines TRBV6-2 or TRBV6-3 with TRBJ1-6; D remains ambiguous. The ends were cut back, 4 bases at V and 9 bases at J, with 10 bases in the middle. In germline, CDR1 is MNHEY, CDR2 SVGEGT. The CDR3 runs to 13 residues.